Sequencing of this TCR beta chain was carried out in a study of neurological immune-mediated disorders. Notes on the study in general: No sharing of CDR3 amino acid sequences was observed among expanded clones across subjects, suggesting private repertoires in all groups.

The CDR3 extends over 16 amino acids. Germline assignment: CDR1 SGHRS and CDR2 YFSETQ. On this clonotype itself: Its antigen is not identified. Mismatch with germline at one junction end may stem from a read error.

Template-switch 5'RACE cDNA synthesis added a 10-nucleotide unique molecular identifier. TCRdb re-called the 5' RACE reads with MiXCR, one entry per CDR3 protein. Of tens of thousands of distinct CDR3 sequences in the sample, 9% to 12% were seen once. The specimen was PBMCs. V usage is TRBV5-1 and J usage is TRBJ2-1; a weak D match, TRBD1 (7 bases). The TCR was taken from a woman aged 25 to 45 with HTLV-1-associated myelopathy (HAM/TSP). The CDR3 spells CASSPRGAISYNEKFF. The CDR3 nucleotides read TGCGCCAGCAGCCCCAGGGGGGCAATCTCCTACAATGAGAAGTTCTTC. The full variable domain, its missing parts supplied by reference TRBV5-1 and TRBJ2-1, is KAGVTQTPRYLIKTRGQQVTLSCSPISGHRSVSWYQQTPGQGLQFLFEYFSETQRNKGNFPGRFSGRQFSNSRSEMNVSTLELGDSALYLCASSPRGAISYNEKFFGPGTRLTVL.